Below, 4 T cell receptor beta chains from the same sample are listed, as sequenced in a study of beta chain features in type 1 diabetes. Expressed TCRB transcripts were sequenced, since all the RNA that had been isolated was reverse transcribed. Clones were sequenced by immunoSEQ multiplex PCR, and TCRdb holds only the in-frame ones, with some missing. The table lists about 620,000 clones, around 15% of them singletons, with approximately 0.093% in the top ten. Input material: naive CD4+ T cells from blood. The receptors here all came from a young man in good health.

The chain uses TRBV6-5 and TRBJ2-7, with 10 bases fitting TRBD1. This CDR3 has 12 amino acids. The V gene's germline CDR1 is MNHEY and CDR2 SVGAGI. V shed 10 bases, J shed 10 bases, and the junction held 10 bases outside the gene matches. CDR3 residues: CATAVGTGDQYF. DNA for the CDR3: TGTGCCACTGCGGTAGGGACAGGGGACCAGTACTTC.

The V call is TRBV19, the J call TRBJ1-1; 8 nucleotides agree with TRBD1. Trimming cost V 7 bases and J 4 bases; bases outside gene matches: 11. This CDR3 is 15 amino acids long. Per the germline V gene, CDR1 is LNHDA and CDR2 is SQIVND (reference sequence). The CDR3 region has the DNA TGTGCCAGTAACCCCCGGAGGGACAGGAGCACTGAAGCTTTCTTT. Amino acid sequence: CASNPRRDRSTEAFF.

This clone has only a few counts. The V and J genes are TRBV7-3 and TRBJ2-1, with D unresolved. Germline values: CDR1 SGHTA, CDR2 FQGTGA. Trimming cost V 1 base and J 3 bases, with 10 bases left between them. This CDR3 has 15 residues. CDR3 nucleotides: TGTGCCAGCAGCTTAAGGCATCAGAACTACAATGAGCAGTTCTTC. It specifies CASSLRHQNYNEQFF.

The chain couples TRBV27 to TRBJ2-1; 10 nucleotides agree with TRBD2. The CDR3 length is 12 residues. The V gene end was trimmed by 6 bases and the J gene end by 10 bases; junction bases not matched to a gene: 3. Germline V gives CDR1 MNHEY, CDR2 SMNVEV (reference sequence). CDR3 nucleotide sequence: TGTGCCAGCAGACGGACTAGCGGAGAGCAGTTCTTC. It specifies CASRRTSGEQFF.